This T cell receptor beta chain was profiled in a study of blood T cell repertoires in COVID-19. Study context: Material from acute and convalescent COVID-19 was sourced from the United States, Italy and Spain.

In the original processing: Cell counts per sample came from amplifying reference gene primers. Libraries were prepared by immunoSEQ multiplex PCR; TCRdb keeps only in-frame clonotypes and omits some of them. V and J calls and clone size are as listed in that table; D and trimming were resolved from the DNA. The table lists some 240,000 clones, approximately 84% of them singletons. Concerning this clone itself: Other DNA sequences in this sample translate to the same CDR3.

Enrolled through a virtual design, the participants were between about 18 and 100 years of age and came from 24 US areas. A COVID-19 case had been met by exposed participants during the 2 weeks before study entry. Trimming shortened V by 2 bases and J by 1 base, and 3 bases separated the two germline ends. The CDR3 has 12 amino acids. The germline gives CDR1 SEHNR, CDR2 FQNEAQ (reference sequence). V usage is TRBV7-9 and J usage is TRBJ2-7; D is unresolved. The receptor comes from a woman between 45 and 60 years old who had been exposed to COVID-19. The source material was PBMCs or T cells enriched from blood (not recorded which). Here the CDR3 reads CASSLSSYEQYF. The CDR3 coding sequence is TGTGCCAGCAGCTTATCTTCCTACGAGCAGTACTTC.